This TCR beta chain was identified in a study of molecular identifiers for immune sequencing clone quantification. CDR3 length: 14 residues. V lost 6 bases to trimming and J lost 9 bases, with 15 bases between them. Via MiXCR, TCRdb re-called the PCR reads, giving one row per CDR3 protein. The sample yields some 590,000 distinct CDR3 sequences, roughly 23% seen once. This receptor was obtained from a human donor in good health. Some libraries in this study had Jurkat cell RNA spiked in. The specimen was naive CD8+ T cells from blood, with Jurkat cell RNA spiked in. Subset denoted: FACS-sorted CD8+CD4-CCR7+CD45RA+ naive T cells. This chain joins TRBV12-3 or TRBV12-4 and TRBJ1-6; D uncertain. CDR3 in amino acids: CASSPFGVGSPLHF. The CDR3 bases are TGTGCCAGCAGCCCCTTTGGGGTAGGTTCACCCCTCCACTTT.